Listed here are 2 T cell receptor beta chains from one sample, sequenced in a study of T cell repertoires in cytomegalovirus infection. TCRdb re-derived calls from the reads in MiXCR, one entry per CDR3 protein. The data hold about 310,000 distinct CDR3 sequences, with around a sixth observed a single time. The sequenced material came from PBMCs. These receptors originate from a human donor in good health (CMV status not recorded). Some clones in this sample may be carry-over from other donors' samples.

This clonotype was counted many times. The V gene is TRBV4-2, the J gene TRBJ1-4, with 8 bases identical to TRBD1. CDR1 is LGHNA and CDR2 is YNFKEQ in the germline V gene. This CDR3 is 17 amino acids long. The J segment lost 2 bases and the V segment lost 0 bases, leaving 5 bases of the junction unmatched. The CDR3 region is CASSQDPQGATNEKLFF. DNA of the CDR3: TGTGCCAGCAGCCAAGATCCGCAGGGGGCTACTAATGAAAAACTGTTTTTT.

The chain recombines TRBV29-1 with TRBJ1-1; D is possibly TRBD1 (5 bases). The germline V gene has CDR1 SQVTM and CDR2 ANQGSEA. CDR3 length: 12 residues. V was cut by 5 bases and J by 4 bases, with 11 bases left in between. The CDR3 loop is CSVSQGSTEAFF. The CDR3 nucleotides read TGCAGCGTTTCGCAGGGATCCACTGAAGCTTTCTTT.